A selection of T cell receptor beta chains follows, all from one sample in a study of shared clonotypes between healthy human individuals. Produced via immunoSEQ multiplex PCR; TCRdb's table is partial and in-frame only. In the table there are hundreds of thousands of clones, 60% to 75% of which are singletons. The sample was memory CD4+ T cells sorted from blood. The receptor set was obtained from a woman under 40 in good health. The CDR3 runs from the conserved cysteine through the conserved F or W. The order of the fields is V gene, D gene, J gene, clone size, CDR3 protein, CDR3 DNA. The D gene is left open where the match is weak. Rows may omit the clone size; those that give it use once, few, many or a size class.

V: TRBV5-6
D: TRBD1
J: TRBJ2-3
size: NA
CDR3: CASSRDQYQGAPADTQYF
DNA: TGTGCCAGCAGCAGAGACCAGTATCAGGGGGCTCCGGCAGATACGCAGTATTTT

V: TRBV5-1
D: TRBD1
J: TRBJ1-5
size: NA
CDR3: CASSRTGSQPQHF
DNA: TGCGCCAGCAGCCGGACAGGGTCTCAGCCCCAGCATTTT

V: TRBV10-3
D: NA
J: TRBJ1-3
size: NA
CDR3: CAIQWDSGNTIYF
DNA: TGTGCCATACAATGGGACTCTGGAAACACCATATATTTT

V: TRBV2
D: TRBD2
J: TRBJ2-1
size: NA
CDR3: CASRVLAGSYNEQFF
DNA: TGTGCCAGCAGGGTACTAGCGGGATCTTACAATGAGCAGTTCTTC

V: TRBV5-4
D: TRBD2
J: TRBJ2-1
size: few
CDR3: CASTLTSGDGEQFF
DNA: TGTGCCAGCACCCTGACTAGCGGGGACGGTGAGCAGTTCTTC

V: TRBV29-1
D: TRBD1
J: TRBJ2-7
size: NA
CDR3: CSVEEGNRGTYEQYF
DNA: TGCAGCGTTGAAGAGGGTAACAGGGGAACCTACGAGCAGTACTTC

V: TRBV2
D: TRBD1
J: TRBJ1-1
size: NA
CDR3: CASGEQGAGTEAFF
DNA: TGTGCCAGCGGGGAACAGGGGGCAGGGACTGAAGCTTTCTTT

V: TRBV7-3
D: NA
J: TRBJ2-7
size: NA
CDR3: CAHTHYEQYF
DNA: TGTGCCCACACCCACTACGAGCAGTACTTC

V: TRBV2
D: NA
J: TRBJ1-4
size: NA
CDR3: CASSRSWVTNEKLFF
DNA: TGTGCCAGCAGCAGATCTTGGGTAACTAATGAAAAACTGTTTTTT

V: TRBV19
D: TRBD1
J: TRBJ1-5
size: NA
CDR3: CASSKPYGTGYQPQHF
DNA: TGTGCCAGTAGTAAGCCCTACGGGACAGGGTACCAGCCCCAGCATTTT

V: TRBV4-1
D: NA
J: TRBJ2-1
size: few
CDR3: CASSQEFWDNEQFF
DNA: TGCGCCAGCAGCCAAGAGTTTTGGGACAATGAGCAGTTCTTC

V: TRBV9
D: NA
J: TRBJ2-3
size: NA
CDR3: CASSAPGGRRVSTDTQYF
DNA: TGTGCCAGCAGCGCACCGGGTGGGAGGAGGGTAAGCACAGATACGCAGTATTTT

V: TRBV2
D: NA
J: TRBJ1-1
size: NA
CDR3: CASSQMGYIGGDTEAFF
DNA: TGTGCCAGCAGTCAAATGGGATACATCGGGGGTGACACTGAAGCTTTCTTT

V: TRBV19
D: NA
J: TRBJ2-5
size: NA
CDR3: CASSMGSQETQYF
DNA: TGTGCCAGTAGTATGGGGAGCCAAGAGACCCAGTACTTC

V: TRBV5-4
D: NA
J: TRBJ1-1
size: NA
CDR3: CASSFIDGYTEAFF
DNA: TGTGCCAGCAGCTTTATTGACGGTTACACTGAAGCTTTCTTT

V: TRBV7-2
D: TRBD1
J: TRBJ2-5
size: once
CDR3: CASSLAPGQGGETQYF
DNA: TGTGCCAGCAGCTTGGCGCCGGGACAGGGAGGAGAGACCCAGTACTTC

V: TRBV18
D: TRBD1
J: TRBJ1-5
size: NA
CDR3: CASSPNHGDRLSPARPQHF
DNA: TGTGCCAGCTCACCTAACCATGGGGACAGATTATCTCCAGCCCGTCCCCAGCATTTT

V: TRBV6-1
D: NA
J: TRBJ2-3
size: once
CDR3: CASSEQTSTDTQYF
DNA: TGTGCCAGCAGTGAACAGACTAGCACAGATACGCAGTATTTT

V: TRBV19
D: TRBD1
J: TRBJ1-5
size: NA
CDR3: CASTETGVGNQPQHF
DNA: TGTGCCAGTACTGAGACAGGGGTAGGAAATCAGCCCCAGCATTTT

V: TRBV28
D: TRBD2
J: TRBJ2-3
size: NA
CDR3: CASSSSGTSTDTQYF
DNA: TGTGCCAGCAGTAGTAGCGGGACTAGCACAGATACGCAGTATTTT

V: TRBV2
D: NA
J: TRBJ2-7
size: once
CDR3: CASSSLGGLEQYF
DNA: TGTGCCAGCAGCTCACTAGGGGGTCTCGAGCAGTACTTC

V: TRBV30
D: NA
J: TRBJ2-1
size: NA
CDR3: CAWNRAVLLIDEQFF
DNA: TGTGCCTGGAATAGGGCGGTATTGCTGATCGATGAGCAGTTCTTC

V: TRBV6-6
D: NA
J: TRBJ1-1
size: NA
CDR3: CASSYRPMGNTEAFF
DNA: TGTGCCAGCAGTTACCGCCCCATGGGGAACACTGAAGCTTTCTTT

V: TRBV19
D: TRBD1
J: TRBJ2-2
size: once
CDR3: CASNTPYRGLRELFF
DNA: TGTGCCAGTAACACACCCTACAGGGGGCTCAGGGAGCTGTTTTTT

V: TRBV5-1
D: NA
J: TRBJ1-1
size: NA
CDR3: CASSLVQGRTEAFF
DNA: TGCGCCAGCAGCTTGGTACAGGGACGAACTGAAGCTTTCTTT

V: TRBV7-2
D: NA
J: TRBJ2-3
size: NA
CDR3: CASSKGGGILTDTQYF
DNA: TGTGCCAGCAGCAAAGGAGGCGGGATCCTCACAGATACGCAGTATTTT